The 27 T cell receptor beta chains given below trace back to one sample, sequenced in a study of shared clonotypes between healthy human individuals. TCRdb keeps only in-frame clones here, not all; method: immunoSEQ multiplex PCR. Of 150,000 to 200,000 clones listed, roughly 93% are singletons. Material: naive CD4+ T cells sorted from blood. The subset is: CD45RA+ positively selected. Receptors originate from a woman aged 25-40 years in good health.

The CDR3 DNA reads as TGTGCCAGCAGTGGACAGTGGGAGACCCAGTACTTC. Protein: CASSGQWETQYF. The rearrangement links TRBV28 to TRBJ2-5; possible D gene TRBD1, 6 bases. The V end lost 5 bases, the J end lost 5 bases, and 9 bases lay between the germline ends. Germline-derived CDR1 and CDR2 are MDHEN and SYDVKM. The CDR3 has 12 residues.

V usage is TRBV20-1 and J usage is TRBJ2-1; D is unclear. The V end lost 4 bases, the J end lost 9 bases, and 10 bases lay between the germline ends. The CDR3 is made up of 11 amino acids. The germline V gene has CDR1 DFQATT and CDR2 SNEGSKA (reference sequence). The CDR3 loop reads CSANRSPEQFF. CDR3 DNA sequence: TGCAGTGCTAACCGTTCACCTGAGCAGTTCTTC.

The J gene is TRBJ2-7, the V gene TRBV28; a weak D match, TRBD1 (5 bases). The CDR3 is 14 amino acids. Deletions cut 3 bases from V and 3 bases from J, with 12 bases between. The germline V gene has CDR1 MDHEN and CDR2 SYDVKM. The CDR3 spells CASSFQGTSYEQYF. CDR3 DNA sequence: TGTGCCAGCAGTTTCCAGGGTACCAGCTACGAGCAGTACTTC.

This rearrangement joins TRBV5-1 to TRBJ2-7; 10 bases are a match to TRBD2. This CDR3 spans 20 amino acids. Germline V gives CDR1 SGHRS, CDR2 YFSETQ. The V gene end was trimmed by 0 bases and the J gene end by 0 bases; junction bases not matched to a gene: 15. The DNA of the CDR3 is TGCGCCAGCAGCTTGGATATCCCGGGACTAGCGCGAAGGAGCTCCTACGAGCAGTACTTC. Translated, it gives CASSLDIPGLARRSSYEQYF.

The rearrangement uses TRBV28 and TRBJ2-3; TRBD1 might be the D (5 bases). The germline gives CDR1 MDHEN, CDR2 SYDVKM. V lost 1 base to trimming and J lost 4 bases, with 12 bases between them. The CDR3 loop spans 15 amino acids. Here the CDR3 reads CASSLFIRDPDTQYF. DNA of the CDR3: TGTGCCAGCAGTTTATTTATCAGGGATCCAGATACGCAGTATTTT. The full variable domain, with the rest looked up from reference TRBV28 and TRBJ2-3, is DVKVTQSSRYLVKRTGEKVFLECVQDMDHENMFWYRQDPGLGLRLIYFSYDVKMKEKGDIPEGYSVSREKKERFSLILESASTNQTSMYLCASSLFIRDPDTQYFGPGTRLTVL.

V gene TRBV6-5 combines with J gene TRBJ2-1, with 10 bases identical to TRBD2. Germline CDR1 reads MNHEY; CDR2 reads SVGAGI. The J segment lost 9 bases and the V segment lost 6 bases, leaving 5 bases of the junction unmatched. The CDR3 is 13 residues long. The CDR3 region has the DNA TGTGCCAGCAGGCTAGCGGGAGTGAGTGAGCAGTTCTTC. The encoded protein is CASRLAGVSEQFF.

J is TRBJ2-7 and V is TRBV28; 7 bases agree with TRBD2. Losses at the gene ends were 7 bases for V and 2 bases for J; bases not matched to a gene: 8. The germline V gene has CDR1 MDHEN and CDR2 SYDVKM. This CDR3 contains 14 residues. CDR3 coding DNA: TGTGCCAGCACCCTTTCCCGGGGGGCCTACGAGCAGTACTTC. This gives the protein CASTLSRGAYEQYF.

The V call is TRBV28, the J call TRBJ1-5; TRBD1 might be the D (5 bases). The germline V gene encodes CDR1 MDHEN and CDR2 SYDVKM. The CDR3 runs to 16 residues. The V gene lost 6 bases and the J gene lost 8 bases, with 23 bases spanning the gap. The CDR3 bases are TGTGCCAGCAGCCGGGACCCCGGGGGAGGGGTGGAGCCCCAGCATTTT. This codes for CASSRDPGGGVEPQHF. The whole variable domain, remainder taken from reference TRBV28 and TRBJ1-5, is DVKVTQSSRYLVKRTGEKVFLECVQDMDHENMFWYRQDPGLGLRLIYFSYDVKMKEKGDIPEGYSVSREKKERFSLILESASTNQTSMYLCASSRDPGGGVEPQHFGDGTRLSIL.

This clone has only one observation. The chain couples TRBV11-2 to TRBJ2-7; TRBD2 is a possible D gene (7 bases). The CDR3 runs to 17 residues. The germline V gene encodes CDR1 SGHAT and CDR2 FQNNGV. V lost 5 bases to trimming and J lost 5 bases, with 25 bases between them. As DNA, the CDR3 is TGTGCCAGCAGCGCCGTTGTTAGGGGGAGGGTTAGTCACGAGCAGTACTTC. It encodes CASSAVVRGRVSHEQYF.

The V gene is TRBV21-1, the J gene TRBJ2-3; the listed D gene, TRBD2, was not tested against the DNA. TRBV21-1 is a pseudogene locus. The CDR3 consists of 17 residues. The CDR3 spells CASSNGCSGARTDTQYF. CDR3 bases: TGTGCCAGCAGCAACGGGTGCAGCGGGGCCAGAACAGATACGCAGTATTTT.

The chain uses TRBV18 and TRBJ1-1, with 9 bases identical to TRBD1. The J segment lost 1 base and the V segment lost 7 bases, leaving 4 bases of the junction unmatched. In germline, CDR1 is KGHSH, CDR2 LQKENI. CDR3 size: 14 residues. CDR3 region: CASCNRGQNTEAFF. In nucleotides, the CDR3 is TGTGCCAGCTGTAACAGGGGGCAGAACACTGAAGCTTTCTTT.

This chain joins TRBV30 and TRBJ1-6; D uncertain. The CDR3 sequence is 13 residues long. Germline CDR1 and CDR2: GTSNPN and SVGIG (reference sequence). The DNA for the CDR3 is TGTGCTCTGGAACGGGTTTATAATTCACCCCTCCACTTT. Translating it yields CALERVYNSPLHF.

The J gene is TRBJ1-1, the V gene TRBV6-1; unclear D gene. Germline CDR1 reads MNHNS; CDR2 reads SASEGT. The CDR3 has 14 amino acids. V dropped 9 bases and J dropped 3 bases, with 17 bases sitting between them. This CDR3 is CASQEPGRDTEAFF. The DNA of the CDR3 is TGTGCCAGTCAGGAACCCGGGAGGGACACTGAAGCTTTCTTT.

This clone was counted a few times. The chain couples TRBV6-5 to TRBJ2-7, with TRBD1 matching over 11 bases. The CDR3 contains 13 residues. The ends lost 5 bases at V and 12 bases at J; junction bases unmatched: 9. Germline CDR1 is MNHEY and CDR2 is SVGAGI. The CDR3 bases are TGTGCCAGCAGTAGCTCGGGACAGGGGGAGGGGTACTTC. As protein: CASSSSGQGEGYF.

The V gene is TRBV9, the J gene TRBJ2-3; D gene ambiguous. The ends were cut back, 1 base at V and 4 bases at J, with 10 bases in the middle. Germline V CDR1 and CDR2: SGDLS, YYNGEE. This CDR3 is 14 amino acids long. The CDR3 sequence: CASSVTFLSDTQYF. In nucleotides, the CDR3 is TGTGCCAGCAGCGTAACTTTTCTGTCAGATACGCAGTATTTT.

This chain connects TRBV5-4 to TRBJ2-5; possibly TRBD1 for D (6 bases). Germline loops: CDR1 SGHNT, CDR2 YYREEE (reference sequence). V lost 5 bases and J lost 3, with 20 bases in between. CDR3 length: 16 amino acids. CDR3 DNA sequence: TGTGCCAGCAGGCCAAACCCAGGGGATCTGAAAGAGACCCAGTACTTC. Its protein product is CASRPNPGDLKETQYF.

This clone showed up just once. The CDR3 is CASSISAGRESSVFF. The CDR3 DNA sequence: TGTGCCAGTAGTATTTCGGCAGGTAGGGAGTCATCGGTGTTTTTT. The gene calls are TRBV19 and TRBJ1-4; no definite D call. V shed 3 bases and J shed 15 bases, with 23 bases lying between them. The CDR3 loop spans 15 amino acids. Per germline, CDR1 LNHDA and CDR2 SQIVND (reference sequence).

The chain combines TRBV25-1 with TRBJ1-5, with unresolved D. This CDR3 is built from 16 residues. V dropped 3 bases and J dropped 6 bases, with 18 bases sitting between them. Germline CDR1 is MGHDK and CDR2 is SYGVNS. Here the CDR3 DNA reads TGTGCCAGCAGTGACACGGGGTCTTTGGGTAGTCAGCCCCAGCATTTT. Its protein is CASSDTGSLGSQPQHF.

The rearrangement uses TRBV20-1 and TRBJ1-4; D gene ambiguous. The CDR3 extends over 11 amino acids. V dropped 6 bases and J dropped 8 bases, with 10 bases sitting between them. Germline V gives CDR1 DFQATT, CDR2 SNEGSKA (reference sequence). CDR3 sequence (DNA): TGCAGTGCCAATCTCGGGGAAAAACTGTTTTTT. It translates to CSANLGEKLFF.

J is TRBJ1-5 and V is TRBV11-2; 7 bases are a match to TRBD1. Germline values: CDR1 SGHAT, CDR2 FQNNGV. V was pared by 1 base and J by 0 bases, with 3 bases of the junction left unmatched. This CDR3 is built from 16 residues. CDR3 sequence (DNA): TGTGCCAGCAGCTTAGTAGGGGGCCTTAGCAATCAGCCCCAGCATTTT. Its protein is CASSLVGGLSNQPQHF.

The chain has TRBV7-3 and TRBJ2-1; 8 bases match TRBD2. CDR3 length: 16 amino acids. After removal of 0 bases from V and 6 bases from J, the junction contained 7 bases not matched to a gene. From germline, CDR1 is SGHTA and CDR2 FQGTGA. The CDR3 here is CASSLTVTSDFNEQFF. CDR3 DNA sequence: TGTGCCAGCAGCTTAACGGTGACTAGCGACTTCAATGAGCAGTTCTTC.

DNA for the CDR3: TGTGCCAGCAGCGCAAACTGGCCCAGCCCCTACGAGCAGTACTTC. Translation: CASSANWPSPYEQYF. V usage is TRBV11-2 and J usage is TRBJ2-7; D unresolved. Germline loops: CDR1 SGHAT, CDR2 FQNNGV. The V and J ends lost 5 bases and 2 bases respectively, with 16 bases between them. The CDR3 is 15 residues long.

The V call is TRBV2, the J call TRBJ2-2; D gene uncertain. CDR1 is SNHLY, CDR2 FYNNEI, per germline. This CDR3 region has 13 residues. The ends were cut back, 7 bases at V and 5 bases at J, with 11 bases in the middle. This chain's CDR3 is CASMVTLTGELFF. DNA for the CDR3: TGTGCCAGCATGGTAACACTGACCGGGGAGCTGTTTTTT.

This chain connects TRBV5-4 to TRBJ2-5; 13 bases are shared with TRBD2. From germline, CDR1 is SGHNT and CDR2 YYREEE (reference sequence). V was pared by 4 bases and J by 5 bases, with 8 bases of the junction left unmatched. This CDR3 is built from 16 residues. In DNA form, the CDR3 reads TGTGCCAGCAGCCTAGGACTAGCGGGAGTCGGGGAGACCCAGTACTTC. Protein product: CASSLGLAGVGETQYF. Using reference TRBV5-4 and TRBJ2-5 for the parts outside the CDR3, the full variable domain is ETGVTQSPTHLIKTRGQQVTLRCSSQSGHNTVSWYQQALGQGPQFIFQYYREEENGRGNFPPRFSGLQFPNYSSELNVNALELDDSALYLCASSLGLAGVGETQYFGPGTRLLVL.

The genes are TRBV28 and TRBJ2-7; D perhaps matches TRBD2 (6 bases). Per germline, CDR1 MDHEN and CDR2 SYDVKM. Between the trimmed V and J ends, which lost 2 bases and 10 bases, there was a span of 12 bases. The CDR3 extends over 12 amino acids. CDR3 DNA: TGTGCCAGCAGTTTAAGGGACTGGGCACAGTACTTC. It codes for CASSLRDWAQYF.

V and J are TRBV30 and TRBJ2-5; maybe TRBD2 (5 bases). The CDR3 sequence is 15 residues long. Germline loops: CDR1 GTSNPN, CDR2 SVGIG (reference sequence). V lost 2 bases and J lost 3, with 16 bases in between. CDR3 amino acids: CAWSPLRLAEETQYF. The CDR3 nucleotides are TGTGCCTGGAGTCCCTTACGGCTAGCCGAAGAGACCCAGTACTTC.

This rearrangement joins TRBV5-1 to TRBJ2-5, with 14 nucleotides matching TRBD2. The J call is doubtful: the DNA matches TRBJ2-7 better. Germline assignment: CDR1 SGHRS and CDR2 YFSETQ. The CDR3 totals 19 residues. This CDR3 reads CASRRGLAGVGGVIYEQYF. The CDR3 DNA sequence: TGCGCCAGCAGACGGGGACTAGCGGGAGTCGGTGGAGTCATCTACGAGCAGTACTTC.